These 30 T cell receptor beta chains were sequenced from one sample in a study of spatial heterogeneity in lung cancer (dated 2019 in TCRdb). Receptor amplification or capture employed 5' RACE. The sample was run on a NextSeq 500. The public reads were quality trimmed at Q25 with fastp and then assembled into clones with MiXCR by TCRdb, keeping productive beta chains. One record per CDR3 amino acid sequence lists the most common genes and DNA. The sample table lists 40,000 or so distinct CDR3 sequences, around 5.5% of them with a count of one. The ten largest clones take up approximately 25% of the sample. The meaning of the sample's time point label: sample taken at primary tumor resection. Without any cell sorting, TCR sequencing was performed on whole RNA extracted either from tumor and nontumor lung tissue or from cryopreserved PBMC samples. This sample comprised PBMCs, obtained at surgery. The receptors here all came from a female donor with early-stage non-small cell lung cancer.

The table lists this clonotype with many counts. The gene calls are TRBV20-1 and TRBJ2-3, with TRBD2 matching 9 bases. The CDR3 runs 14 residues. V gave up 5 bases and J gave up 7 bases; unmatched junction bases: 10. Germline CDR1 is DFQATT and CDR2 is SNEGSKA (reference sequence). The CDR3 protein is CSAAVAGASHTQYF. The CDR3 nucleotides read TGCAGTGCTGCCGTAGCGGGGGCTTCTCATACGCAGTATTTT.

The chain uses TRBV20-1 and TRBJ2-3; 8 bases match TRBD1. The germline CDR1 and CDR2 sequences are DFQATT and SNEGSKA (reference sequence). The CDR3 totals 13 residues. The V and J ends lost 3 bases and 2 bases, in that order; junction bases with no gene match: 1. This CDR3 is CSARDRATDTQYF. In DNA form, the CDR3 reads TGCAGTGCTAGGGACAGGGCCACAGATACGCAGTATTTT.

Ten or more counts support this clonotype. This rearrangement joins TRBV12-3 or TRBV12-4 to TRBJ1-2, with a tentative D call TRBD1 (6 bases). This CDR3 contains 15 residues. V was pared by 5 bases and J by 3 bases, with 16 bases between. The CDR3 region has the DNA TGTGCCAGCAGTAACCTTACAGGGATTCACTATGGCTACACCTTC. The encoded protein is CASSNLTGIHYGYTF.

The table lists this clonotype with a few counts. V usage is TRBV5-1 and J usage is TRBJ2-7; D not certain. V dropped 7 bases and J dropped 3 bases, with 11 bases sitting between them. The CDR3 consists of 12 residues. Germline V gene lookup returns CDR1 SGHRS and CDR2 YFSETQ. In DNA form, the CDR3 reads TGCGCCAGCGGATTAGAAGGCTACGAGCAGTACTTC. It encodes CASGLEGYEQYF.

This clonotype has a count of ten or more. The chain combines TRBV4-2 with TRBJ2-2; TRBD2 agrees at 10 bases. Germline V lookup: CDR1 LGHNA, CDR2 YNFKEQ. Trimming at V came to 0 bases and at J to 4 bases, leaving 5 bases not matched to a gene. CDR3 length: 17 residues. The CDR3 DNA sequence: TGTGCCAGCAGCCAAGATCGTAAGCGGGGGGGCACCGGGGAGCTGTTTTTT. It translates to CASSQDRKRGGTGELFF.

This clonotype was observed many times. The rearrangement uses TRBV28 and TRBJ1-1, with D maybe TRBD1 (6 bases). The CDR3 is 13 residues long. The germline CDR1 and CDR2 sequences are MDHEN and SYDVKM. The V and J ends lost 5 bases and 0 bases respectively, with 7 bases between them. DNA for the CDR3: TGTGCCAGCAGTGGGACATTGAACACTGAAGCTTTCTTT. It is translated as CASSGTLNTEAFF.

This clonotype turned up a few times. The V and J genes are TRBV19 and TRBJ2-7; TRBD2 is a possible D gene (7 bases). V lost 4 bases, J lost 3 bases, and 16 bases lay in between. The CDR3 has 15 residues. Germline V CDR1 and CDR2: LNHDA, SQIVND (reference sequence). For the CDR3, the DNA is TGTGCCAGTAGTAGCCTGGCGGGGGCCGACTACGAGCAGTACTTC. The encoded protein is CASSSLAGADYEQYF.

This chain's CDR3 is CASSLAPAAQETQYF. The CDR3 bases are TGTGCCAGCAGCTTGGCCCCGGCAGCCCAAGAGACCCAGTACTTC. The rearrangement joins TRBV5-4 to TRBJ2-5; D remains unclear. The CDR3 is 15 amino acids. Germline CDR1 reads SGHNT; CDR2 reads YYREEE (reference sequence). Trimming removed 0 bases at V and 1 base at J, with 10 bases between.

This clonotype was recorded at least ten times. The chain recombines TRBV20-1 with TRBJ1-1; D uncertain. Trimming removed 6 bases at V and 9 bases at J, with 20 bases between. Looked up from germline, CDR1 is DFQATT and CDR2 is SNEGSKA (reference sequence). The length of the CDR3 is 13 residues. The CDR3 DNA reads TGCAGTGCCTCCCTCCGGGGAGCGGAAAAAGCTTTCTTT. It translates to CSASLRGAEKAFF.

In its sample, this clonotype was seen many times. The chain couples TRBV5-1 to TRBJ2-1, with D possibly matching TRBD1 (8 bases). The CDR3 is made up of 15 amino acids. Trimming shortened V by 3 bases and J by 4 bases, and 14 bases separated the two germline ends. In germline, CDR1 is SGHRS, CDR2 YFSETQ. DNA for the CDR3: TGCGCCAGCAGCTACGGACAGGGAGGGTACAATGAGCAGTTCTTC. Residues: CASSYGQGGYNEQFF.

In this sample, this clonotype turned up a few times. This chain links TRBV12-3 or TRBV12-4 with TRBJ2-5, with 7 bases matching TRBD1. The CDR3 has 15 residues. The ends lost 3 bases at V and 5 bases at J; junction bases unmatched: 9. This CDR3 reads CASSFGTASRETQYF. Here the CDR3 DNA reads TGTGCCAGCAGTTTTGGGACAGCTTCGCGGGAGACCCAGTACTTC.

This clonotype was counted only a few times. The DNA of the CDR3 is TGTGCCAGCTCAAGGGACAGGGACACTGAAGCTTTCTTT. Its translation: CASSRDRDTEAFF. This chain joins TRBV18 and TRBJ1-1; 9 bases agree with TRBD1. Trimming at V came to 5 bases and at J to 3 bases, leaving 1 base not matched to a gene. Germline values: CDR1 KGHSH, CDR2 LQKENI. The CDR3 extends over 13 amino acids.

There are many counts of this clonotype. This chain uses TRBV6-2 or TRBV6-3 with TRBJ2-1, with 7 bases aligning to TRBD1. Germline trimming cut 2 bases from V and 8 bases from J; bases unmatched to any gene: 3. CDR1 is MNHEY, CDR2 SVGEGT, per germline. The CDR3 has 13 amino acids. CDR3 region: CASSYHRGHEQFF. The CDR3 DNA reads TGTGCCAGCAGTTACCACAGGGGCCATGAGCAGTTCTTC.

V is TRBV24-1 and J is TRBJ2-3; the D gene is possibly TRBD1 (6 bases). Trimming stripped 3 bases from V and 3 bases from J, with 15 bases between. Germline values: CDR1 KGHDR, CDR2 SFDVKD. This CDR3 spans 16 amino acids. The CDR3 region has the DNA TGTGCCACCAGTGATCCGAGACAGGCTGGGACAGATACGCAGTATTTT. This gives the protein CATSDPRQAGTDTQYF.

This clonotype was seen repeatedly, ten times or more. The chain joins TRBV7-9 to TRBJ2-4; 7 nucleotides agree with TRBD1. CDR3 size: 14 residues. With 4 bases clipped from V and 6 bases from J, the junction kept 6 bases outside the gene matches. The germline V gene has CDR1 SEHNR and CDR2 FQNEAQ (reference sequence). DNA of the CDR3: TGTGCCAGCAGCTCCCGACAGGGTAGAAACATTCAGTACTTC. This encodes CASSSRQGRNIQYF.

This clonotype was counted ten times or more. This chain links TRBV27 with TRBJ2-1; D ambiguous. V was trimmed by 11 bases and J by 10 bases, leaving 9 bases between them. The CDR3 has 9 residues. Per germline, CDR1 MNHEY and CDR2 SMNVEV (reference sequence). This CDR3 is CASGKEQFF. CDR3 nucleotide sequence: TGTGCCTCTGGAAAGGAGCAGTTCTTC.

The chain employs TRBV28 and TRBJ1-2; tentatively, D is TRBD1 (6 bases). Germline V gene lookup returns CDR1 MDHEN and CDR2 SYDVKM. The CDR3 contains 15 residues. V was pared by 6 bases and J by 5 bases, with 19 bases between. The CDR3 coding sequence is TGTGCCAGCAGCGAACCGCCAGGGGCCCCGTATGGCTACACCTTC. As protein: CASSEPPGAPYGYTF.

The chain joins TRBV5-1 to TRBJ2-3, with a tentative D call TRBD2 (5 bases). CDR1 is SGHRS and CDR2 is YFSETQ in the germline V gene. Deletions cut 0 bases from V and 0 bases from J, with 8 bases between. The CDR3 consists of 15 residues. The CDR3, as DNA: TGCGCCAGCAGCTTGGGGGGAGATAGCACAGATACGCAGTATTTT. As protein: CASSLGGDSTDTQYF.

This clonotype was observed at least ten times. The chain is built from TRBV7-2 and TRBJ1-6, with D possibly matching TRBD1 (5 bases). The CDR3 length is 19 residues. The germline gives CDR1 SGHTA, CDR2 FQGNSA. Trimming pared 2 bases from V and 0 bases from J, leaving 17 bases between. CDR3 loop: CASSLRGGTVISYNSPLHF. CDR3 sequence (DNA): TGTGCCAGCAGCTTACGCGGGGGAACAGTCATCTCCTATAATTCACCCCTCCACTTT.

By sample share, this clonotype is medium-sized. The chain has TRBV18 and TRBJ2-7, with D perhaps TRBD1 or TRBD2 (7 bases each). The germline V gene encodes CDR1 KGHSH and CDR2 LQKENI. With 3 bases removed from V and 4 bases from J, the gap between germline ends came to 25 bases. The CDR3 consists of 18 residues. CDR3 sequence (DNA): TGTGCCAGCTCACCCGGATGGCCAGGGGGGGACAGATGGTACGAGCAGTACTTC. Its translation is CASSPGWPGGDRWYEQYF.

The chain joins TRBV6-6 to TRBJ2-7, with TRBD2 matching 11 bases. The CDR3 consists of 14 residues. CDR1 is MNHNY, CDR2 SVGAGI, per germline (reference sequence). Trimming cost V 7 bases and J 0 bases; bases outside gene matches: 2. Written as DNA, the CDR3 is TGTGCCAGCAAGACTAGCGGGGACTCCTACGAGCAGTACTTC. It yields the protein CASKTSGDSYEQYF.

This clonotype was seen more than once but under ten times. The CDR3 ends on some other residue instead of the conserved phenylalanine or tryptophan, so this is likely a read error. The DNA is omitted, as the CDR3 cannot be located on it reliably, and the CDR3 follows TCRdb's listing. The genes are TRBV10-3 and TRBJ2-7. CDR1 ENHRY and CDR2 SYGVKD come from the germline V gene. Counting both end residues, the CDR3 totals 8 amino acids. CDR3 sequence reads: CAINAKED.

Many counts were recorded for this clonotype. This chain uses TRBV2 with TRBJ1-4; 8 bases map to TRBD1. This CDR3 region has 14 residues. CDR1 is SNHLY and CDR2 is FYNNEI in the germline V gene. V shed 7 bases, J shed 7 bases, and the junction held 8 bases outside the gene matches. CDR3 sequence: CASTPNRGFEKLFF. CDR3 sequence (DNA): TGTGCCAGCACTCCCAACAGGGGGTTTGAAAAACTGTTTTTT.

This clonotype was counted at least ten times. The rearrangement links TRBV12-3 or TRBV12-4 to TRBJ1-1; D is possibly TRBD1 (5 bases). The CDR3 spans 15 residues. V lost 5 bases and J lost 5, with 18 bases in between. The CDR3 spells CASSPLIGGGTEAFF. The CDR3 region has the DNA TGTGCCAGCAGTCCCTTGATCGGGGGGGGAACTGAAGCTTTCTTT.

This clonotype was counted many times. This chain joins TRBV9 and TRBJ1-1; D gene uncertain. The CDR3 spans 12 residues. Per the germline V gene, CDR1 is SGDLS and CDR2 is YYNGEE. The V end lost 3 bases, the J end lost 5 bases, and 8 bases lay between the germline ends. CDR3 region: CASSGMGTEAFF. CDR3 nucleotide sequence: TGTGCCAGCAGCGGTATGGGAACTGAAGCTTTCTTT.

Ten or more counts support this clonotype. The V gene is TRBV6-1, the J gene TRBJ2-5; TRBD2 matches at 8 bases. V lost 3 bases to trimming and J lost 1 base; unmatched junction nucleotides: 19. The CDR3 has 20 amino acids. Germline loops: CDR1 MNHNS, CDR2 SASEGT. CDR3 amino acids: CASSESGTRWRLLGQETQYF. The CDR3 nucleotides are TGTGCCAGCAGTGAGTCCGGGACTAGATGGCGACTTTTAGGCCAAGAGACCCAGTACTTC.

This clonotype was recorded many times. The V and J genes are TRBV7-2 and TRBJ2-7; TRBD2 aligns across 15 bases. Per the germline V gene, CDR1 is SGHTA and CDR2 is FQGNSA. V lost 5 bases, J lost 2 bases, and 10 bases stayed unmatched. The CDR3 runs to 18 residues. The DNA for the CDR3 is TGTGCCAGCAGCAACACCGGGACTAGCGGGGGGCGCGCCTACGAGCAGTACTTC. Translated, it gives CASSNTGTSGGRAYEQYF. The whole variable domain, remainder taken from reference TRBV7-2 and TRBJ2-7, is GAGVSQSPSNKVTEKGKDVELRCDPISGHTALYWYRQSLGQGLEFLIYFQGNSAPDKSGLPSDRFSAERTGGSVSTLTIQRTQQEDSAVYLCASSNTGTSGGRAYEQYFGPGTRLTVT.

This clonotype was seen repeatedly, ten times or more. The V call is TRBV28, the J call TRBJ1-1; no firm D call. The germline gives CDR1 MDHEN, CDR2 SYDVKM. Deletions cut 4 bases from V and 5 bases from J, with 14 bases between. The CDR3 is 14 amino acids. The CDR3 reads CASSSPGLDTEAFF. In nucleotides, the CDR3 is TGTGCCAGCAGTTCCCCGGGGTTAGATACTGAAGCTTTCTTT.

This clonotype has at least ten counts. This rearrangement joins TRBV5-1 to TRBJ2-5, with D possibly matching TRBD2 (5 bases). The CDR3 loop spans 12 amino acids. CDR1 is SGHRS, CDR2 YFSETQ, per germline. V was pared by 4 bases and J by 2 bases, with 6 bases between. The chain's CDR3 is CASSRGQETQYF. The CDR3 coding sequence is TGCGCCAGCAGCAGAGGGCAAGAGACCCAGTACTTC.

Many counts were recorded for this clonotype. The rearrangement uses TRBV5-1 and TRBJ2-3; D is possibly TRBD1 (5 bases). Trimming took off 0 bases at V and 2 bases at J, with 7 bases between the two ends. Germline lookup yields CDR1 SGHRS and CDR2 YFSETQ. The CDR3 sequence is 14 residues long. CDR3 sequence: CASSLGQITDTQYF. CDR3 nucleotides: TGCGCCAGCAGCTTGGGACAGATCACAGATACGCAGTATTTT.